This record covers a single TCR beta chain. What it recognizes is unknown. This CDR3 comprises 13 residues. Germline assignment: CDR1 KGHSH and CDR2 LQKENI. Deletions cut 6 bases from V and 0 bases from J, with 8 bases between. The sample originates from a study of cytomegalovirus exposure and HLA in healthy donors. Study-level results: The study found most TCR sequences rare, yet found some public TCRs in many donors.

This table comes from immunoSEQ multiplex PCR, and its TCRdb copy is limited to in-frame clones, with some not included. The sample carries 100,000 to 150,000 clones, more than 70% recorded once. Sequenced: PBMCs. The chain combines TRBV18 with TRBJ1-1; D remains ambiguous. The TCR comes from a man aged 25-45 years in good health and CMV-seronegative. The CDR3 loop is CASSPSLNTEAFF. DNA for the CDR3: TGTGCCAGCTCCCCCAGTTTGAACACTGAAGCTTTCTTT. The variable domain in full, completed from reference TRBV18 and TRBJ1-1, reads NAGVMQNPRHLVRRRGQEARLRCSPMKGHSHVYWYRQLPEEGLKFMVYLQKENIIDESGMPKERFSAEFPKEGPSILRIQQVVRGDSAAYFCASSPSLNTEAFFGQGTRLTVV.